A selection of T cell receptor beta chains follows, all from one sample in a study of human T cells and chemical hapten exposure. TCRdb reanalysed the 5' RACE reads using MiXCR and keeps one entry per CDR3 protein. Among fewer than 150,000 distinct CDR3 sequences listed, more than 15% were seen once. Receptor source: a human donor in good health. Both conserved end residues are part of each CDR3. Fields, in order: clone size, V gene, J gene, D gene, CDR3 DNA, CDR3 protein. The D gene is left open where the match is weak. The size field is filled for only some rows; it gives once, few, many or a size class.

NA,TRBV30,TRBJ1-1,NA,TGTGCCTGGAGGAAACCGACTGAAGCTTTCTTT,CAWRKPTEAFF
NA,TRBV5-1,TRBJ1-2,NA,TGCGCCAGCAGCTTCCAGAACTCTAACTATGGCTACACCTTC,CASSFQNSNYGYTF
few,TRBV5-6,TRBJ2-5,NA,TGTGCCAGCAGCTTCGGATCAACGGAGACCCAGTACTTC,CASSFGSTETQYF
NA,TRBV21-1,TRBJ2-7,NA,TGTGCCAGCAGCAAAGGTCGGGAGTCACACTCCTACGAGCAGTACTTC,CASSKGRESHSYEQYF
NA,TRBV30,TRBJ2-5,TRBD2,TGTGCCTGGAGTGTAGTAGCGGGAGTCGGGGAGACCCAGTACTTC,CAWSVVAGVGETQYF
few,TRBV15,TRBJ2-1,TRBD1,TGTGCCACCAGCAGGCCCGACAGGGCCTCCTACAATGAGCAGTTCTTC,CATSRPDRASYNEQFF
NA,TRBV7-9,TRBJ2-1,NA,TGTGCCAGCAGCCCCACGCAAGATTGGGGGAGAGAGTGGGGAAACAATGAGCAGTTCTTC,CASSPTQDWGREWGNNEQFF
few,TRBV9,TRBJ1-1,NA,TGTGCCAGCAGCACCGGTTCAGGGGATGTTGCTTTCTTT,CASSTGSGDVAFF
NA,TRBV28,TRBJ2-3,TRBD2,TGTGCCAGCAGTTCCAGTAGCGGGAGGGCGACAGATACGCAGTATTTT,CASSSSSGRATDTQYF
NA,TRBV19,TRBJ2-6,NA,TGTGCCAGTAGTAACGCCGGAGTAACCAGCTCTGGGGCCAACGTCCTGACTTTC,CASSNAGVTSSGANVLTF
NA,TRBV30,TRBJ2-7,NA,TGTGCCTGGAGTGGGGACCCCCGGGATCAGTACTTC,CAWSGDPRDQYF
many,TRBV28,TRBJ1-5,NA,TGTGCCGAACAGTCTCCCAATCAGCCCCAGCATTTT,CAEQSPNQPQHF
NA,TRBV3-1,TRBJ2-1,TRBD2,TGTGCCAGCAGCCCCCTGCGGGAGGGCCTGGGCAATGAGCAGTTCTTC,CASSPLREGLGNEQFF
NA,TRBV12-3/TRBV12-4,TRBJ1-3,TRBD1,TGTGCCAGCAGTTTAGTACAGGGGGCTGGAAACACCATATATTTT,CASSLVQGAGNTIYF
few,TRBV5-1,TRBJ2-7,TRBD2,TGCGCCAGCAGCTTGGCCGGGGGGAGCCCCTACGAGCAGTACTTC,CASSLAGGSPYEQYF
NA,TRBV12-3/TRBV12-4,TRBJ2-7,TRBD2,TGTGCCAGCAGACTAGCGGGGTCCTACGAGCAGTACTTC,CASRLAGSYEQYF
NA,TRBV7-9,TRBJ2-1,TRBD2,TGTGCCAGCAGACCAGGACTAGCGGGATACCTCGGCAATGAGCAGTTCTTC,CASRPGLAGYLGNEQFF
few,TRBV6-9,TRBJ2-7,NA,TGTGCCAGATTACCGAACAGGTACGAGCAGTACTTC,CARLPNRYEQYF
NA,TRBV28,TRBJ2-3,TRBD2,TGTGCCAGCAGTTTTCGGGGGAGGGCCCAAGATACGCAGTATTTT,CASSFRGRAQDTQYF
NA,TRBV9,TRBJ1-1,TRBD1,TGTGCCAGCAGCGTTGGACAGGGTACTGAAGCTTTCTTT,CASSVGQGTEAFF
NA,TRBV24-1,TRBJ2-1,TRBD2,TGTGCCACCAGTGATTCTTCGGGACTAGACGTCAATGAGCAGTTCTTC,CATSDSSGLDVNEQFF
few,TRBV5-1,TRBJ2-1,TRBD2,TGCGCCAGCAGCTTGTACTGGACTAGCGGGAGTAGGCGGGAGCAGTTCTTC,CASSLYWTSGSRREQFF
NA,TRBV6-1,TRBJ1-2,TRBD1,TGTGCCAGCAGGCGGGACAGCAAGAACTATGGCTACACCTTC,CASRRDSKNYGYTF
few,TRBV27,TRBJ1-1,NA,TGTGCCAGCAGTTTCAGGGCAGCTATGAACACTGAAGCTTTCTTT,CASSFRAAMNTEAFF
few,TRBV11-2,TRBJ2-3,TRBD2,TGTGCCAGCAGTCGGGAGGGCTTGACAGATACGCAGTATTTT,CASSREGLTDTQYF
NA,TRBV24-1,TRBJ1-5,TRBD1,TGTGCCACCAGCTCGGGACAGATCAATCAGCCCCAGCATTTT,CATSSGQINQPQHF
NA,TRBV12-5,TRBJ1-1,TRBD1,TGTGCTAGTGGTTTAGAGATGCAGGGGGCCGTCACTGAAGCTTTCTTT,CASGLEMQGAVTEAFF
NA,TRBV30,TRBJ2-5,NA,TGTGCCTGGAAGGTTGCCCTTAGCCAAGAGACCCAGTACTTC,CAWKVALSQETQYF